This TCR beta chain came from a study of blood T cell repertoires in COVID-19. V shed 6 bases and J 5 bases; nucleotides not matched to a gene: 3. This CDR3 has 15 residues. Germline loops: CDR1 KGHSH, CDR2 LQKENI. Some clones are missing from TCRdb's copy, which holds only in-frame ones; the method was immunoSEQ multiplex PCR. This sample has 300,000 to 400,000 clones, with roughly nine tenths found just once. The chain recombines TRBV18 with TRBJ2-3; 15 bases are shared with TRBD2. The sequenced sample consisted of peripheral blood. The source of this sequence is a young woman with COVID-19, enrolled during active disease. CDR3 coding DNA: TGTGCCAGCTCGTCGGGACTAGCGGGAGGAGATACGCAGTATTTT. Amino acid sequence: CASSSGLAGGDTQYF.